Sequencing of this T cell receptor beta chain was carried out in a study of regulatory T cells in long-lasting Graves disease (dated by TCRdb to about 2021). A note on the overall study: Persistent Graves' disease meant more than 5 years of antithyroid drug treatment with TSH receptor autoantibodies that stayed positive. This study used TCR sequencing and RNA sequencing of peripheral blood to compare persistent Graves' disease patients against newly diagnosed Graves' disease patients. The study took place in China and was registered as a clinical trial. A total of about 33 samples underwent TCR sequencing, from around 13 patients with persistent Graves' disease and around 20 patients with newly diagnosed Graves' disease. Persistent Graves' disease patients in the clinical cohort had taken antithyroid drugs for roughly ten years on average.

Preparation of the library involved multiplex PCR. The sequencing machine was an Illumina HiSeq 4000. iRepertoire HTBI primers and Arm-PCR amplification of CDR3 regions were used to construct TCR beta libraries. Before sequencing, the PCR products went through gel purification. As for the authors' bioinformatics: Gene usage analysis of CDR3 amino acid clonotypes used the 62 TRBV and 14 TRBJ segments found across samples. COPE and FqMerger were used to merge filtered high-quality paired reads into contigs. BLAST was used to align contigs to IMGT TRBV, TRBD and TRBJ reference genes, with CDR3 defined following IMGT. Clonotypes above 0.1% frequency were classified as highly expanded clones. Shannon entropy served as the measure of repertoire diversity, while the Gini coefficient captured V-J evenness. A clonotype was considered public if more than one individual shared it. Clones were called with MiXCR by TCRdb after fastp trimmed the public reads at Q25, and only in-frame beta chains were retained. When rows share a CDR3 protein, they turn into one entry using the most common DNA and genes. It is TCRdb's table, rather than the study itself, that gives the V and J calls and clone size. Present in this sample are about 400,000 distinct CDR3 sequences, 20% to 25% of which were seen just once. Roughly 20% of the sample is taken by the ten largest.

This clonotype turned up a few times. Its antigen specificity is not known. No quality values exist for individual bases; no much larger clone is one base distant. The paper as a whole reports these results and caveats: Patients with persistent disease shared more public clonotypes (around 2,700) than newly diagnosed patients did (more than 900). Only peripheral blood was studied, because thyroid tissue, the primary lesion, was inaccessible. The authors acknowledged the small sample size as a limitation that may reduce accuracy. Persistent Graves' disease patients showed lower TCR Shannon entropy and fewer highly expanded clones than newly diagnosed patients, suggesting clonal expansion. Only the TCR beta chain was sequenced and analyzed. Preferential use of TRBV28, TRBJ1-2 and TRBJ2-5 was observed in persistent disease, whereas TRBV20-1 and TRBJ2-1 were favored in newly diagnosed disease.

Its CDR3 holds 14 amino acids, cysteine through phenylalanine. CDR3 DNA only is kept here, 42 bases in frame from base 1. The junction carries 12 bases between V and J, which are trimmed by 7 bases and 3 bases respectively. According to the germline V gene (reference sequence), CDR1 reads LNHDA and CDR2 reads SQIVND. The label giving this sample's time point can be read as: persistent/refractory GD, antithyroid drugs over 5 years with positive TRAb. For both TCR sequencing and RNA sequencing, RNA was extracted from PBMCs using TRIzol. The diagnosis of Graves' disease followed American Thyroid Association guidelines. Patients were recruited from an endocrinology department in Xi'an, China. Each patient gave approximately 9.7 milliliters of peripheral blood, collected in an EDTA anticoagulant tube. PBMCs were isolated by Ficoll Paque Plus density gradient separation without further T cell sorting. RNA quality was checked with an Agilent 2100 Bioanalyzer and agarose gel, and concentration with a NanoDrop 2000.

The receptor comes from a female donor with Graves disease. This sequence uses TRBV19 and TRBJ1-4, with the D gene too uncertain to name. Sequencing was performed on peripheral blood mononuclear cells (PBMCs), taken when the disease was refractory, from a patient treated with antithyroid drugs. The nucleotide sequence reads TGTGCCAGTACTCCAATGGGGTCTAATGAAAAACTGTTTTTT. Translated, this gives CASTPMGSNEKLFF.